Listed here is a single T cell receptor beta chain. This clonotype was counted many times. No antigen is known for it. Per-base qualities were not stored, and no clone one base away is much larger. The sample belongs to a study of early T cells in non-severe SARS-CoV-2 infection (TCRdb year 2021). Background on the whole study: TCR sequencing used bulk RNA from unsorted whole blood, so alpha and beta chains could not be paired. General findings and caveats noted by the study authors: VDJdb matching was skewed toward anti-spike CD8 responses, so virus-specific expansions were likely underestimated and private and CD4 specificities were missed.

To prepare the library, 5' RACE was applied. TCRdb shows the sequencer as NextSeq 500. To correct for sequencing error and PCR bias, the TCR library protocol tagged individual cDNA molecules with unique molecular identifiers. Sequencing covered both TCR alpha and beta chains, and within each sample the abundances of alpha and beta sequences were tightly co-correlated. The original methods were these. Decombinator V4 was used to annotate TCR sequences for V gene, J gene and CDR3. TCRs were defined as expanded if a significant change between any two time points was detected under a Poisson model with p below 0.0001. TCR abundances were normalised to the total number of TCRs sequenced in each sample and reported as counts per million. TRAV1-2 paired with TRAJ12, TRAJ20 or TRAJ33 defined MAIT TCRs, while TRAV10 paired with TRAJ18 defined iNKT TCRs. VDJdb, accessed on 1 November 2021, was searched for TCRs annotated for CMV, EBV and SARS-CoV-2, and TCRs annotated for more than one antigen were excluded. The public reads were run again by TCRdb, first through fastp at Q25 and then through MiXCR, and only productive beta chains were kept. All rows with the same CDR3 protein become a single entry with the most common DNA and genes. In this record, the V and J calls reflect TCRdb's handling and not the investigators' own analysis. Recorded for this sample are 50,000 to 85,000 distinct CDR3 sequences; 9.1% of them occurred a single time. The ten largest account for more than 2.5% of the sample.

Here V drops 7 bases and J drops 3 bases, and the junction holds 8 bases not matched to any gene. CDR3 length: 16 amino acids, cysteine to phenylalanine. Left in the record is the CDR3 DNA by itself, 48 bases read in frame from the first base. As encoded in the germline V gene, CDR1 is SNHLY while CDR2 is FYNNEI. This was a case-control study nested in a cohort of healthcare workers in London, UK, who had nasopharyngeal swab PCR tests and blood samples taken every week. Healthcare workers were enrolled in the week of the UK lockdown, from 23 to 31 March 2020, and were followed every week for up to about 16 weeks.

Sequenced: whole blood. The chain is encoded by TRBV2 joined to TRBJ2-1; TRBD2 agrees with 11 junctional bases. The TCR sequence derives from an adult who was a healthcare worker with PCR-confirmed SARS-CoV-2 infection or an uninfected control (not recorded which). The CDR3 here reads CASTNEGLAVYNEQFF. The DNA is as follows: TGTGCCAGCACTAACGAGGGACTAGCGGTCTACAATGAGCAGTTCTTC.